The source of this T cell receptor (beta chain) is a study of monozygotic twins with inflammatory bowel disease. Study-level results: The sharing of clonotypes with others was lower in IBD patients than in healthy twins, especially with disease activity. Added variability in patient repertoires may stem from differing immunosuppressive treatments.

Remarks on this clonotype: Its specificity is not known.

CDR3 length: 13 residues. Germline V gene sequence: CDR1 LNHDA, CDR2 SQIVND (reference sequence). TCRdb reprocessed the 5' RACE reads, with one entry per CDR3 protein and no DNA. In total, the table holds 400,000 to 500,000 distinct CDR3 sequences. Sequencing was done on a sample of blood. The gene calls are TRBV19 and TRBJ2-7; TCRdb's assignment of TRBD2 cannot be checked, as there is no DNA. The receptor comes from a human donor with ulcerative colitis or Crohn's disease, or a healthy co-twin of an affected twin (not recorded which). The CDR3 region is CASGQAFSYEQYF.